A single sample gave rise to the 29 T cell receptor beta chains below, sequenced in a study of T cell clusters in autoimmune cytopenias (dated by TCRdb to between 2019 and 2020). TRB amplification used roughly 250 ng of peripheral blood genomic DNA, tens of thousands of genome equivalents, per sample. Sequenced using an Illumina MiSeq. TRB rearrangements were amplified by multiplex PCR using a touch-down protocol with TRB-A and TRB-B primer pools mixed in one tube. Each entry corresponds to one CDR3 protein sequence from reads that TCRdb reprocessed, and DNA is not given. The table for this sample shows thousands of distinct CDR3 sequences. Approximately 3.1% of the sample rests with the top ten. The sequenced sample was peripheral blood. All receptors derive from a human donor with an autoimmune cytopenia or autoimmune hepatitis (not recorded which).

V usage is TRBV20-1 and J usage is TRBJ2-5. Germline loops: CDR1 DFQATT, CDR2 SNEGSKA (reference sequence). The CDR3 sequence is 13 residues long. CDR3 in amino acids: CSAYRRNQETQYF.

This clonotype counts as medium-sized by frequency. J is TRBJ2-6 and V is TRBV5-6. Per germline, CDR1 SGHDT and CDR2 YYEEEE. The CDR3 contains 15 residues. The CDR3: CASSLFRAGANVLTF.

The chain is built from TRBV11-1 and TRBJ2-3; the TCRdb call, TRBD2, lacks DNA for checking. Germline CDR1 is SGHAT and CDR2 is FQDESV (reference sequence). This CDR3 is built from 15 residues. CDR3 protein: CASSLVTAGTDTQYF.

This rearrangement joins TRBV20-1 to TRBJ2-7; the TRBD1 assignment by TCRdb is unverifiable without DNA. The CDR3 length is 13 residues. CDR1 is DFQATT and CDR2 is SNEGSKA in the germline V gene (reference sequence). The CDR3 here is CSAEQGLGDEQYF.

The CDR3 spells CASSLFGPHQPQHF. V usage is TRBV27 and J usage is TRBJ1-5. Germline values: CDR1 MNHEY, CDR2 SMNVEV (reference sequence). The CDR3 is 14 amino acids.

This clonotype ranks as medium-sized (0.01 to 0.1%) in terms of frequency. The chain has TRBV24-1 and TRBJ2-7; no DNA is available, so the TRBD1 call from TCRdb remains unchecked. The CDR3 is 14 amino acids. The germline gives CDR1 KGHDR, CDR2 SFDVKD. The CDR3 here is CATSAGTGRNEQYF.

This clonotype is medium-sized by frequency. The chain carries TRBV29-1 and TRBJ2-3; the D call of TRBD2 rests on TCRdb alone, since no DNA is present to check it. The CDR3 sequence is 15 residues long. Germline V gene lookup returns CDR1 SQVTM and CDR2 ANQGSEA. The CDR3 sequence: CSVGTSGGHTDTQYF.

V usage is TRBV20-1 and J usage is TRBJ2-3; the TRBD1 assignment by TCRdb is unverifiable without DNA. The CDR3 extends over 14 amino acids. Per germline, CDR1 DFQATT and CDR2 SNEGSKA (reference sequence). CDR3 sequence reads: CSPRKGPGLDTQYF.

This chain joins TRBV30 and TRBJ1-1; TCRdb selects TRBD1, and the lack of DNA leaves this call unchecked. The CDR3 totals 14 residues. Germline V gene lookup returns CDR1 GTSNPN and CDR2 SVGIG (reference sequence). The CDR3 protein is CAWSSGTTDTEAFF.

According to its frequency, this clonotype is medium-sized. The V and J genes are TRBV6-5 and TRBJ2-1. Germline assignment: CDR1 MNHEY and CDR2 SVGAGI. The CDR3 runs 16 residues. CDR3 sequence: CASSYSVQASYNEQFF.

The chain recombines TRBV7-9 with TRBJ1-1. Germline assignment: CDR1 SEHNR and CDR2 FQNEAQ (reference sequence). This CDR3 region has 15 residues. CDR3 in amino acids: CASSLSGAGNTEAFF. Combining the CDR3 with reference TRBV7-9 and TRBJ1-1 gives the whole variable domain DTGVSQNPRHKITKRGQNVTFRCDPISEHNRLYWYRQTLGQGPEFLTYFQNEAQLEKSRLLSDRFSAERPKGSFSTLEIQRTEQGDSAMYLCASSLSGAGNTEAFFGQGTRLTVV.

Its frequency marks this clonotype as medium-sized. The rearrangement uses TRBV6-4 and TRBJ2-5. Germline assignment: CDR1 MRHNA and CDR2 SNTAGT. This CDR3 has 13 amino acids. The CDR3 sequence: CASSEGPQGTQYF.

This clonotype is classed as medium-sized by frequency. This chain joins TRBV5-6 and TRBJ1-2; TCRdb's D call, TRBD1, is unchecked because there is no DNA. The germline V gene encodes CDR1 SGHDT and CDR2 YYEEEE. The CDR3 spans 12 residues. The CDR3 is CATGDRAYGYTF. The variable domain in full, with the rest retrieved from reference TRBV5-6 and TRBJ1-2, is DAGVTQSPTHLIKTRGQQVTLRCSPKSGHDTVSWYQQALGQGPQFIFQYYEEEERQRGNFPDRFSGHQFPNYSSELNVNALLLGDSALYLCATGDRAYGYTFGSGTRLTVV.

In terms of frequency, this clonotype is medium-sized (0.01 to 0.1%). V and J are TRBV6-6 and TRBJ2-1; TCRdb indicates TRBD2, and absent DNA this call remains unverified. CDR1 MNHNY and CDR2 SVGAGI come from the germline V gene (reference sequence). This CDR3 has 18 amino acids. CDR3 amino acids: CASSGTSRKVSSYNEQFF.

The chain couples TRBV19 to TRBJ2-3; TCRdb reports TRBD2, a call that lacks DNA to check it against. Germline CDR1 reads LNHDA; CDR2 reads SQIVND (reference sequence). This CDR3 is 14 amino acids long. CDR3 amino acids: CASSIAGASSAQYF.

This clonotype is identified as large from frequency. The chain combines TRBV6-6 with TRBJ1-2. Germline loops: CDR1 MNHNY, CDR2 SVGAGI (reference sequence). The CDR3 covers 16 residues. This CDR3 is CASSRYRTESNYGYTF.

This rearrangement joins TRBV20-1 to TRBJ1-5. Per the germline V gene, CDR1 is DFQATT and CDR2 is SNEGSKA (reference sequence). This CDR3 is built from 13 residues. The CDR3 reads CSATQAGNQPQHF.

The J gene is TRBJ1-4, the V gene TRBV19. This CDR3 has 15 amino acids. Looked up from germline, CDR1 is LNHDA and CDR2 is SQIVND (reference sequence). CDR3 sequence reads: CASGKTDFMGEKLFF.

This rearrangement joins TRBV6-5 to TRBJ2-7; absent DNA, TCRdb's TRBD2 call cannot be checked. CDR3 length equals 14 residues. Germline-derived CDR1 and CDR2 are MNHEY and SVGAGI. The CDR3 protein is CASSWGLAGVDQYF.

The chain uses TRBV5-4 and TRBJ1-6. CDR1 and CDR2 (germline): SGHNT, YYREEE (reference sequence). The length of the CDR3 is 14 residues. CDR3 amino acids: CASSLGRSNSPLHF. Together with reference TRBV5-4 and TRBJ1-6, the CDR3 gives the full variable domain: ETGVTQSPTHLIKTRGQQVTLRCSSQSGHNTVSWYQQALGQGPQFIFQYYREEENGRGNFPPRFSGLQFPNYSSELNVNALELDDSALYLCASSLGRSNSPLHFGNGTRLTVT.

The chain is built from TRBV6-5 and TRBJ1-4; absent DNA, TCRdb's TRBD1 call cannot be checked. The CDR3 has 17 amino acids. Germline V lookup: CDR1 MNHEY, CDR2 SVGAGI. CDR3 region: CASSYSISQGRNEKLFF.

Judged by frequency, this clonotype is medium-sized. The chain uses TRBV15 and TRBJ2-2; absent DNA, TCRdb's TRBD1 call cannot be checked. CDR1 LNHNV and CDR2 YYDKDF come from the germline V gene (reference sequence). This CDR3 is built from 13 residues. CDR3 region: CATTRTGAGELFF.

The gene calls are TRBV20-1 and TRBJ2-2; TCRdb reports TRBD1, a call that lacks DNA to check it against. CDR3 size: 19 residues. Germline V gives CDR1 DFQATT, CDR2 SNEGSKA (reference sequence). The CDR3 sequence is CSARDGMRQLLGRTGELFF.

The chain links TRBV10-3 to TRBJ1-5. Germline lookup yields CDR1 ENHRY and CDR2 SYGVKD. CDR3 length equals 12 residues. CDR3 amino acids: CAIKDYNQPQHF.

This clonotype ranks as medium-sized in terms of frequency. This chain links TRBV27 with TRBJ2-7; absent DNA, TCRdb's TRBD1 call cannot be checked. Per the germline V gene, CDR1 is MNHEY and CDR2 is SMNVEV (reference sequence). This CDR3 comprises 15 residues. The CDR3 region is CASSFRGFGIYEQYF.

This clonotype shows up as medium-sized by frequency. The chain carries TRBV29-1 and TRBJ1-2. Germline lookup yields CDR1 SQVTM and CDR2 ANQGSEA. The CDR3 covers 11 residues. CDR3 residues: CSAAGDYGYTF.

The CDR3 loop is CASSIDRFSTDTQYF. V usage is TRBV19 and J usage is TRBJ2-3. Germline CDR1 is LNHDA and CDR2 is SQIVND (reference sequence). This CDR3 is built from 15 residues. Based on the CDR3 plus reference TRBV19 and TRBJ2-3, the full variable domain is DGGITQSPKYLFRKEGQNVTLSCEQNLNHDAMYWYRQDPGQGLRLIYYSQIVNDFQKGDIAEGYSVSREKKESFPLTVTSAQKNPTAFYLCASSIDRFSTDTQYFGPGTRLTVL.

According to its frequency, this clonotype is medium-sized. V gene TRBV7-6 combines with J gene TRBJ1-4. The CDR3 has 14 residues. Per germline, CDR1 SGHVS and CDR2 FNYEAQ. The CDR3: CASSLLQTNEKLFF.

Its frequency marks this clonotype as medium-sized. V usage is TRBV19 and J usage is TRBJ1-5; TCRdb picks TRBD1, but there is no DNA to check that call. There are 16 residues in the CDR3. Germline V gene sequence: CDR1 LNHDA, CDR2 SQIVND (reference sequence). The CDR3 is CASSIPPDRGDQPQHF.